Listed here are 10 T cell receptor beta chains from one sample, sequenced in a study of CD8 T cell repertoires and HIV-1 epitope variants (dated by TCRdb to 2020 to 2021). No antigen is known for these receptors. Libraries were built with the immunoSEQ multiplex PCR assay. The clones in this table, taken by TCRdb from immuneACCESS, are in-frame only. Not every clone is retained; where verified, under half of the shortfall comes from an unresolved V gene, and the cause of the rest is unknown. Recorded for this sample are some 4,400 clones; around 63% of them occurred a single time. The top ten hold roughly 47% of the sample. The specimen was cultured CD8+ T cells derived from PBMCs. Every receptor here comes from a male donor with HIV.

The V gene is TRBV28, the J gene TRBJ2-1; 11 bases align to TRBD2. CDR1 is MDHEN, CDR2 SYDVKM, per germline. J gave up 4 bases and V 6 bases, and 23 bases lay outside the gene matches. This CDR3 region has 21 residues. CDR3 DNA sequence: TGTGCCAGCAGCCCTGGGGAGGTTTTTGATTTAGCGGGGGGGTGGTACAATGAGCAGTTCTTC. It translates to CASSPGEVFDLAGGWYNEQFF.

This rearrangement joins TRBV9 to TRBJ2-3; 7 nucleotides agree with TRBD1. The V and J ends lost 2 bases and 6 bases, in that order; junction bases with no gene match: 12. Germline CDR1 and CDR2: SGDLS and YYNGEE. The CDR3 has 16 amino acids. The CDR3 region is CASSVEGGDPFDTQYF. CDR3 DNA sequence: TGTGCCAGCAGCGTTGAAGGGGGCGACCCTTTCGATACGCAGTATTTT.

By share, this clone ranks as medium-sized. The chain uses TRBV6-5 and TRBJ1-1; D gene uncertain. Germline CDR1 MNHEY, CDR2 SVGAGI. Trimming removed 1 base at V and 0 bases at J, with 6 bases between. The CDR3 extends over 14 amino acids. CDR3 sequence reads: CASSYLDMNTEAFF. CDR3 DNA: TGTGCCAGCAGTTACTTGGATATGAACACTGAAGCTTTCTTT.

J is TRBJ1-2 and V is TRBV19; 11 bases agree with TRBD1. This CDR3 spans 16 amino acids. After removal of 7 bases from V and 5 bases from J, the junction contained 12 bases not matched to a gene. The V gene's germline CDR1 is LNHDA and CDR2 SQIVND (reference sequence). Here the CDR3 DNA reads TGTGCCAGTATCCCGGGACAGGGGGGTCTAGGATATGGCTACACCTTC. It specifies CASIPGQGGLGYGYTF. Full variable domain (missing parts from reference TRBV19 and TRBJ1-2): DGGITQSPKYLFRKEGQNVTLSCEQNLNHDAMYWYRQDPGQGLRLIYYSQIVNDFQKGDIAEGYSVSREKKESFPLTVTSAQKNPTAFYLCASIPGQGGLGYGYTFGSGTRLTVV.

The chain combines TRBV28 with TRBJ1-1; D is uncertain. The CDR3 length is 13 residues. The germline V gene has CDR1 MDHEN and CDR2 SYDVKM. Trimming took off 7 bases at V and 0 bases at J, with 9 bases between the two ends. The CDR3 coding sequence is TGTGCCAGCACCGACACAGTGAACACTGAAGCTTTCTTT. Translating gives CASTDTVNTEAFF.

By share, this clone ranks as large. The V and J genes are TRBV6-1 and TRBJ2-7; TRBD1 matches at 9 bases. The V and J ends lost 6 bases and 0 bases, in that order; junction bases with no gene match: 3. Germline V gives CDR1 MNHNS, CDR2 SASEGT. CDR3 length: 14 amino acids. Here the CDR3 DNA reads TGTGCCAGCAGACAGGGGGCTTCCTCCTACGAGCAGTACTTC. Residues: CASRQGASSYEQYF.

This clone has a handful of counts. The gene calls are TRBV9 and TRBJ2-5; 7 nucleotides align to TRBD2. CDR3 length: 15 amino acids. J lost 6 bases, V lost 3 bases, and 11 bases had no gene match. Germline V CDR1 and CDR2: SGDLS, YYNGEE. CDR3 in amino acids: CASSGRDYERQTQYF. In DNA form, the CDR3 reads TGTGCCAGCAGCGGCCGGGACTATGAGCGGCAGACCCAGTACTTC. The full variable domain, rest sourced from reference TRBV9 and TRBJ2-5, is DSGVTQTPKHLITATGQRVTLRCSPRSGDLSVYWYQQSLDQGLQFLIQYYNGEERAKGNILERFSAQQFPDLHSELNLSSLELGDSALYFCASSGRDYERQTQYFGPGTRLLVL.

This sequence joins TRBV5-4 and TRBJ2-2, with 10 nucleotides matching TRBD2. The junction had 8 bases not matched to a gene; V was cut back by 4 bases and J by 5 bases. The CDR3 extends over 16 amino acids. Looked up from germline, CDR1 is SGHNT and CDR2 is YYREEE (reference sequence). The CDR3, as DNA: TGTGCCAGCAGCCGTCCCGGACTAGCGGAAACCGGGGAGCTGTTTTTT. Translating gives CASSRPGLAETGELFF.

CDR3 coding DNA: TGTGCCAGCAGCAAAGATCGGGCAGGGTACCCTCAGCCCCAGCATTTT. It is translated as CASSKDRAGYPQPQHF. The chain employs TRBV21-1 and TRBJ1-5; TRBD1, the table's D call, was not compared with the DNA. TRBV21-1 represents a pseudogene. The CDR3 runs to 16 residues.

The chain joins TRBV10-2 to TRBJ2-5; D ambiguous. TRBJ2-7 matches the DNA end more closely, so the J call is doubtful. CDR3 size: 11 residues. Looked up from germline, CDR1 is WSHSY and CDR2 is SAAADI. The CDR3 DNA follows: TGCGCCAGCAGTCTAAACTACGAGCAGTACTTC. Its protein is CASSLNYEQYF.